This T cell receptor (beta chain) was sequenced for a study of T cells in Graves' hyperthyroidism and ophthalmopathy. Study-wide points: Most thyroid clonotypes with frequency above 0.001 were detected in blood.

RNA transcripts yielded amplified TCR beta CDR3 regions. A set of HTBI primers served as the primers for a first-round RT-PCR of the TCR CDR3. MiXCR was run by TCRdb on the multiplex PCR reads, yielding one entry per CDR3 protein. The sample consists of hundreds of thousands of distinct CDR3 sequences, about 15% of them appearing once. V lost 5 bases, J lost 2 bases, and 13 bases lay in between. The CDR3 length is 14 residues. The V gene's germline CDR1 is SGHDT and CDR2 YYEEEE. Uncontrolled infections, other autoimmune diseases, pregnancy or lactation led to exclusion of patients. Clinicians diagnosed patients from clinical symptoms, serum thyroxine and TRAb, thyroid ultrasound and orbital computed tomography. Out of less than 12 ml of fresh peripheral blood came the PBMCs. Only a few counts were recorded for this clonotype. The antigen is unknown.

The chain employs TRBV5-6 and TRBJ1-2, with TRBD1 as a possible D gene (5 bases). The TCR comes from a woman in her 50s with Graves' ophthalmopathy. Sequences were obtained from blood. CDR3 sequence reads: CASRWGISNYGYTF. CDR3 DNA sequence: TGTGCCAGCAGATGGGGGATTTCGAACTATGGCTACACCTTC.